The 13 T cell receptor beta chains presented below share a single source sample, sequenced in a study of blood T cell repertoires in COVID-19. Profiled with immunoSEQ multiplex PCR; TCRdb holds only in-frame clones, not every one. The sample lists approximately 70,000 clones, 85% occurring once. Sequencing was done on a sample of peripheral blood. Every receptor here comes from a woman older than 75 with active or convalescent COVID-19.

This clone has a handful of counts. J is TRBJ2-1 and V is TRBV21-1; the DNA was not used to check the table's D call, TRBD1. TRBV21-1 is a pseudogene. The CDR3 loop spans 14 amino acids. The CDR3 region is CAHRSGRRGIEQFF. CDR3 sequence (DNA): TGTGCCCATCGGAGTGGCCGAAGGGGGATTGAGCAGTTCTTC.

CDR3 amino acids: CASSFRGTAGNTIYF. CDR3 DNA sequence: TGTGCCAGCAGCTTCAGAGGGACAGCCGGAAACACCATATATTTT. This chain uses TRBV7-2 with TRBJ1-3; 7 bases agree with TRBD1. The germline V gene encodes CDR1 SGHTA and CDR2 FQGNSA. V gave up 3 bases and J gave up 4 bases; unmatched junction bases: 6. The CDR3 runs to 15 residues.

The gene calls are TRBV3-1 (or the pseudogene TRBV3-2) and TRBJ2-7; D remains ambiguous. Germline V gives CDR1 LGHDT, CDR2 YNNKEL (reference sequence). CDR3 length: 13 amino acids. V shed 9 bases and J shed 6 bases, with 18 bases lying between them. The CDR3: CASSPSGSGEQYF. Here the CDR3 DNA reads TGTGCCAGTTCCCCTTCAGGTTCCGGCGAGCAGTACTTC.

The chain carries TRBV14 and TRBJ2-2; D might be TRBD1 (6 bases). The CDR3 loop spans 15 amino acids. The germline V gene encodes CDR1 SGHDN and CDR2 FVKESK. The V and J ends lost 4 bases and 8 bases respectively, with 17 bases between them. In DNA, the CDR3 is TGTGCCAGCAGCCGGCTACAGGGTAGTACTGGGGAGCTGTTTTTT. It codes for CASSRLQGSTGELFF.

The chain joins TRBV24-1 to TRBJ1-2; 10 positions agree with TRBD1. Per the germline V gene, CDR1 is KGHDR and CDR2 is SFDVKD. This CDR3 is 15 amino acids long. V shed 4 bases and J 8 bases; nucleotides not matched to a gene: 9. The CDR3 sequence is CATSEPDRGRPGYTF. CDR3 bases: TGTGCCACCAGTGAACCAGACAGGGGGCGCCCCGGCTACACCTTC.

The chain carries TRBV5-6 and TRBJ2-5, with 10 bases lining up with TRBD2. The CDR3 is 15 residues long. Germline CDR1 and CDR2: SGHDT and YYEEEE. J gave up 5 bases and V 0 bases, and 4 bases lay outside the gene matches. The CDR3 sequence: CASSLASGGAETQYF. The DNA of the CDR3 is TGTGCCAGCAGCTTGGCCAGCGGGGGGGCTGAGACCCAGTACTTC.

The genes are TRBV5-8 and TRBJ1-1; 8 positions agree with TRBD1. The CDR3 sequence is 14 residues long. The J segment lost 3 bases and the V segment lost 1 base, leaving 2 bases of the junction unmatched. Germline V CDR1 and CDR2: SGHTS, YDEGEE. This CDR3 reads CASSLSRGHTEAFF. In DNA form, the CDR3 reads TGTGCCAGCAGCTTGTCCAGGGGGCACACTGAAGCTTTCTTT.

The chain couples TRBV19 to TRBJ2-4; 10 nucleotides agree with TRBD1. This CDR3 contains 14 residues. V trimming: 5 bases; J trimming: 6 bases; junction bases outside the gene matches: 4. Germline lookup yields CDR1 LNHDA and CDR2 SQIVND (reference sequence). The CDR3 nucleotides are TGTGCCAGTAGTCCCGGGACAGGGGTAAACATTCAGTACTTC. Translating gives CASSPGTGVNIQYF.

The chain couples TRBV19 to TRBJ2-3; maybe TRBD2 (6 bases). Trimming cost V 6 bases and J 1 base, with 17 bases left between them. CDR1 and CDR2 from the germline V gene are LNHDA and SQIVND (reference sequence). This CDR3 has 16 amino acids. The CDR3 DNA reads TGTGCCAGTAGCCTCGGGACTTTAGGGGGCACAGATACGCAGTATTTT. Protein product: CASSLGTLGGTDTQYF.

The count of this clone is one. This chain links TRBV12-5 with TRBJ1-2; 10 bases align to TRBD1. The CDR3 has 16 residues. V was clipped by 1 base and J by 6 bases; unmatched bases: 8. Germline V gene sequence: CDR1 LGHNT, CDR2 FRNRAP. Written as DNA, the CDR3 is TGTGCTAGTGGTTTGGGTGCCGGGACAGGGGTCGATGGCTACACCTTC. Protein sequence: CASGLGAGTGVDGYTF.

V is TRBV10-3 and J is TRBJ2-3; TRBD2 matches 10 bases. Germline CDR1 ENHRY, CDR2 SYGVKD. The ends lost 8 bases at V and 3 bases at J; junction bases unmatched: 8. The CDR3 extends over 15 amino acids. The CDR3 region is CAIGPRTSGTDTQYF. CDR3 in DNA: TGTGCCATCGGACCCCGGACTAGCGGAACAGATACGCAGTATTTT.

This rearrangement joins TRBV4-3 to TRBJ2-1, with TRBD2 matching 10 bases. Losses at the gene ends were 2 bases for V and 6 bases for J; bases not matched to a gene: 7. The CDR3 runs to 16 residues. The germline gives CDR1 LGHNA, CDR2 YSLEER. The CDR3 region has the DNA TGCGCCAGCAGCCAAATAAGCGGGGGGGCGACCAATGAGCAGTTCTTC. Amino acids: CASSQISGGATNEQFF.

This clone came up once. The chain has TRBV7-6 and TRBJ2-2, with 8 bases aligning to TRBD1. CDR3 size: 16 residues. V dropped 4 bases and J dropped 1; count of bases not matched to a gene: 5. Germline lookup yields CDR1 SGHVS and CDR2 FNYEAQ. The CDR3 nucleotides are TGTGCCAGCAGCTCTACCGGGACAGGGAACACCGGGGAGCTGTTTTTT. Amino acid sequence: CASSSTGTGNTGELFF. Based on the CDR3 plus reference TRBV7-6 and TRBJ2-2, the full variable domain is GAGVSQSPRYKVTKRGQDVALRCDPISGHVSLYWYRQALGQGPEFLTYFNYEAQQDKSGLPNDRFSAERPEGSISTLTIQRTEQRDSAMYRCASSSTGTGNTGELFFGEGSRLTVL.